Presented here are 27 T cell receptor beta chains from one specimen sequenced in a study of blood T cells in healthy people across ages. PCR was performed a second time for about 6 to 12 cycles using a sample-barcoded 5' primer and a J-beta primer mix. TCRdb re-analysed the 5' RACE reads in MiXCR, keeping a single row per CDR3 protein. The table records about 830,000 distinct CDR3 sequences, less than 80% of them present only once. Sequenced material: blood. These receptors were obtained from a man younger than 40 in good health.

This clonotype turned up a few times. The chain links TRBV4-3 to TRBJ2-7, with D possibly being TRBD1 (6 bases). CDR3 length: 16 residues. The germline V gene has CDR1 LGHNA and CDR2 YSLEER. Trimming removed 4 bases at V and 2 bases at J, with 18 bases between. This CDR3 is CASSLGHPSGAYEQYF. CDR3 DNA: TGCGCCAGCAGCCTGGGACACCCATCAGGAGCCTACGAGCAGTACTTC.

The rearrangement uses TRBV9 and TRBJ2-1, with 10 bases matching TRBD2. V gave up 3 bases and J gave up 3 bases; unmatched junction bases: 6. This CDR3 is 16 amino acids long. From germline, CDR1 is SGDLS and CDR2 YYNGEE. The CDR3 DNA sequence: TGTGCCAGCAGCGAAGCTAGCGGGGGATACTACAATGAGCAGTTCTTC. It specifies CASSEASGGYYNEQFF.

The chain links TRBV20-1 to TRBJ1-2; D is undetermined. CDR1 DFQATT and CDR2 SNEGSKA come from the germline V gene (reference sequence). V was cut by 4 bases and J by 1 base, with 13 bases left in between. The CDR3 contains 14 residues. CDR3 coding DNA: TGCAGTGCTATTTTACTCGACAATAACTATGGCTACACCTTC. Its protein product is CSAILLDNNYGYTF.

The genes are TRBV28 and TRBJ2-1, with D possibly being TRBD1 (6 bases). The CDR3 contains 13 residues. The V and J ends lost 5 bases and 12 bases respectively, with 17 bases between them. CDR1 and CDR2 from the germline V gene are MDHEN and SYDVKM. CDR3 sequence (DNA): TGTGCCAGCAGTCTCCGCAGGGGCGGACGGCAGTTCTTC. Translating it yields CASSLRRGGRQFF. Based on the CDR3 plus reference TRBV28 and TRBJ2-1, the full variable domain is DVKVTQSSRYLVKRTGEKVFLECVQDMDHENMFWYRQDPGLGLRLIYFSYDVKMKEKGDIPEGYSVSREKKERFSLILESASTNQTSMYLCASSLRRGGRQFFGPGTRLTVL.

The V call is TRBV28, the J call TRBJ2-1, with D possibly being TRBD2 (5 bases). The DNA matches TRBJ2-7 better at its end, which makes the J call doubtful. CDR3 length: 16 amino acids. The germline CDR1 and CDR2 sequences are MDHEN and SYDVKM. The chain's CDR3 is CASLSAAGREAREQYF. The CDR3 DNA follows: TGTGCCAGCCTGAGCGCAGCTGGGAGAGAGGCTCGGGAGCAGTACTTC.

The CDR3 coding sequence is TGTGCCAGCAGTTTCACAAAGGGGGCCACTGAAGCTTTCTTT. Translating gives CASSFTKGATEAFF. The chain couples TRBV12-3 or TRBV12-4 to TRBJ1-1; 7 bases are shared with TRBD1. This CDR3 is 14 amino acids long. V lost 3 bases to trimming and J lost 4 bases; unmatched junction nucleotides: 5.

The chain has TRBV11-2 and TRBJ1-5; 7 bases are a match to TRBD1. With V trimmed by 0 bases and J by 8 bases, 4 bases remained unmatched. The CDR3 spans 14 residues. The germline CDR1 and CDR2 sequences are SGHAT and FQNNGV. The CDR3 DNA reads as TGTGCCAGCAGCTTAGACACAGGGGTTGAGCCCCAGCATTTT. This sequence encodes CASSLDTGVEPQHF.

This clonotype was picked up a small number of times. The V call is TRBV10-3, the J call TRBJ2-5, with 8 bases identical to TRBD1. Matching the DNA end better, TRBJ2-7 makes the J call doubtful. Germline V lookup: CDR1 ENHRY, CDR2 SYGVKD. The CDR3 extends over 14 amino acids. This CDR3 reads CAISGQGAFYEQYF. In nucleotides, the CDR3 is TGTGCCATCAGTGGCCAGGGGGCCTTCTACGAGCAGTACTTC.

The chain links TRBV15 to TRBJ2-2; 8 nucleotides match TRBD2. The CDR3 loop spans 15 amino acids. Per the germline V gene, CDR1 is LNHNV and CDR2 is YYDKDF (reference sequence). The CDR3 protein is CEVQRGSPNTGELFF. The CDR3 DNA sequence: TGTGAGGTACAGCGGGGGAGCCCGAACACCGGGGAGCTGTTTTTT.

The chain is built from TRBV3-1 and TRBJ1-6; no firm D call. V gave up 1 base and J gave up 4 bases, with 5 bases separating them. Germline CDR1 is LGHDT and CDR2 is YNNKEL (reference sequence). The CDR3 covers 14 residues. This chain's CDR3 is CASSQGPYNSPLHF. The CDR3 DNA is TGTGCCAGCAGCCAAGGGCCGTATAATTCACCCCTCCACTTT.

The chain recombines TRBV3-1 with TRBJ2-7; no reliable D call. V lost 0 bases and J 6 bases, leaving 12 bases between the germline ends. The germline CDR1 and CDR2 sequences are LGHDT and YNNKEL (reference sequence). This CDR3 is built from 14 residues. CDR3 region: CASSQDLRGCEQYF. The DNA of the CDR3 is TGTGCCAGCAGCCAAGATCTGAGAGGCTGCGAGCAGTACTTC.

Only one count was recorded for this clonotype. This sequence joins TRBV4-2 and TRBJ2-3; D uncertain. The CDR3 is made up of 15 amino acids. Looked up from germline, CDR1 is LGHNA and CDR2 is YNFKEQ. The V end was cut by 2 bases, the J end by 6 bases, with 15 bases between. The CDR3 is CASSQRDTKLDTQYF. The CDR3 DNA reads TGTGCCAGCAGCCAAAGAGATACAAAGCTTGATACGCAGTATTTT.

The rearrangement links TRBV3-1 to TRBJ1-1; 8 positions agree with TRBD1. The CDR3 is made up of 14 amino acids. V lost 3 bases and J lost 11; bases outside the gene matches: 11. From germline, CDR1 is LGHDT and CDR2 YNNKEL (reference sequence). The CDR3 loop reads CASSQGRSGGDAFF. CDR3 nucleotides: TGTGCCAGCAGCCAGGGGAGATCAGGGGGCGATGCTTTCTTT.

The rearrangement joins TRBV4-3 to TRBJ2-7; D gene ambiguous. Germline V CDR1 and CDR2: LGHNA, YSLEER. The germline V and J ends were trimmed by 0 bases and 2 bases, with 14 bases remaining between them. The CDR3 is made up of 16 amino acids. The CDR3: CASSQEPFDRTYEQYF. The CDR3 DNA sequence: TGCGCCAGCAGCCAAGAGCCGTTCGACCGAACCTACGAGCAGTACTTC.

J is TRBJ2-7 and V is TRBV13; 8 bases are a match to TRBD1. CDR1 and CDR2 (germline): PRHDT, FYEKMQ (reference sequence). V was clipped by 6 bases and J by 2 bases; unmatched bases: 12. The CDR3 extends over 16 amino acids. CDR3: CASSVGQAKYPYEQYF. CDR3 sequence (DNA): TGTGCCAGCAGTGTGGGACAGGCAAAATACCCCTACGAGCAGTACTTC.

CDR3 DNA sequence: TGTGCCAGCAGTGAACAGGGTTACAGTGAAGCTTTCTTT. This gives the protein CASSEQGYSEAFF. V is TRBV6-1 and J is TRBJ1-1, with a weak D call TRBD1 (5 bases). V dropped 2 bases and J dropped 7 bases, with 11 bases sitting between them. The CDR3 has 13 residues. Germline V gene lookup returns CDR1 MNHNS and CDR2 SASEGT.

V is TRBV20-1 and J is TRBJ2-1; D uncertain. V lost 5 bases, J lost 6 bases, and 17 bases lay in between. Per the germline V gene, CDR1 is DFQATT and CDR2 is SNEGSKA (reference sequence). This CDR3 region has 14 residues. The CDR3 spells CSALLNTAGNEQFF. DNA of the CDR3: TGCAGTGCTTTACTGAATACGGCCGGCAATGAGCAGTTCTTC.

The gene calls are TRBV5-1 and TRBJ2-7, with 8 bases matching TRBD1. V lost 2 bases to trimming and J lost 6 bases; unmatched junction nucleotides: 7. Germline values: CDR1 SGHRS, CDR2 YFSETQ. CDR3 length: 14 amino acids. The chain's CDR3 is CASSFLSDRGEQYF. The CDR3 coding sequence is TGCGCCAGCAGCTTCCTATCCGACAGGGGCGAGCAGTACTTC.

This chain links TRBV7-9 with TRBJ2-5; D gene uncertain. The end of the DNA aligns better with TRBJ2-7, so the J call may be wrong. The CDR3 is made up of 12 amino acids. Germline V gives CDR1 SEHNR, CDR2 FQNEAQ (reference sequence). The CDR3 region is CASNDATDEQYF. CDR3 sequence (DNA): TGTGCCAGCAACGACGCTACGGACGAGCAGTACTTC.

This rearrangement joins TRBV6-2 or TRBV6-3 to TRBJ2-6, with D possibly TRBD2 on 7 matching bases. The CDR3 runs to 18 residues. With 6 bases removed from V and 0 bases from J, the gap between germline ends came to 18 bases. Germline V gene sequence: CDR1 MNHEY, CDR2 SVGEGT. Written as DNA, the CDR3 is TGTGCCAGCAGGGCCCTCGGGGGGCCCTTCTCTGGGGCCAACGTCCTGACTTTC. Residues: CASRALGGPFSGANVLTF.

A note on this clonotype: At one of its ends the junction is not consistent with the germline gene, which may arise from a read error. J is TRBJ2-1 and V is TRBV29-1; D may be TRBD1 or TRBD2 (5 bases each). The CDR3 has 12 residues. Germline lookup yields CDR1 SQVTM and CDR2 ANQGSEA. The CDR3 here is CSVVGTSDEQFF. Written as DNA, the CDR3 is TGCAGCGTTGTAGGGACGTCGGATGAGCAATTCTTC.

The sample holds many counts of this clonotype. V gene TRBV7-2 combines with J gene TRBJ2-5; D gene unclear. The V gene's germline CDR1 is SGHTA and CDR2 FQGNSA. The V and J ends lost 7 bases and 2 bases respectively, with 11 bases between them. The CDR3 consists of 13 residues. In nucleotides, the CDR3 is TGTGCCAGCAACAAGGGCAGACAAGAGACCCAGTACTTC. Encoded protein: CASNKGRQETQYF.

The rearrangement links TRBV2 to TRBJ2-5; 10 nucleotides line up with TRBD1. V lost 8 bases, J lost 2 bases, and 5 bases stayed unmatched. Per the germline V gene, CDR1 is SNHLY and CDR2 is FYNNEI. The CDR3 is 14 amino acids. CDR3 in amino acids: CASVWDRGQETQYF. Here the CDR3 DNA reads TGTGCCAGCGTGTGGGACAGGGGACAAGAGACCCAGTACTTC.

In nucleotides, the CDR3 is TGTGCCAGCAGTCGAATGGCTGAAGCTTTCTTT. This translates into CASSRMAEAFF. The chain is built from TRBV7-9 and TRBJ1-1, with D hard to call. Germline V gene sequence: CDR1 SEHNR, CDR2 FQNEAQ (reference sequence). The CDR3 extends over 11 amino acids. V lost 6 bases, J lost 6 bases, and 8 bases lay in between.

The chain has TRBV7-2 and TRBJ2-7, with D hard to call. The CDR3 length is 13 residues. Germline V CDR1 and CDR2: SGHTA, FQGNSA. The V gene lost 1 base and the J gene lost 1 base, with 5 bases spanning the gap. CDR3 region: CASSLERSYEQYF. As DNA, the CDR3 is TGTGCCAGCAGCTTAGAAAGATCCTACGAGCAGTACTTC.

This clonotype occurred a few times. The V gene is TRBV20-1, the J gene TRBJ2-3; D ambiguous. The CDR3 is 13 amino acids. The V end was cut by 6 bases, the J end by 0 bases, with 10 bases between. Germline assignment: CDR1 DFQATT and CDR2 SNEGSKA (reference sequence). The CDR3 DNA reads as TGCAGTGCCTTACTGCTTAGCACAGATACGCAGTATTTT. Translation gives CSALLLSTDTQYF.

The rearrangement joins TRBV2 to TRBJ2-5, with 11 bases fitting TRBD2. Germline CDR1 is SNHLY and CDR2 is FYNNEI. Trimming took 4 bases from V and 3 from J; bases not matched to a gene: 4. CDR3 size: 15 residues. CDR3 DNA sequence: TGTGCCAGCAGTGGGTTAGCGGGGGGGAAAGAGACCCAGTACTTC. Translated: CASSGLAGGKETQYF. Drawing the rest from reference TRBV2 and TRBJ2-5, the complete variable domain is EPEVTQTPSHQVTQMGQEVILRCVPISNHLYFYWYRQILGQKVEFLVSFYNNEISEKSEIFDDQFSVERPDGSNFTLKIRSTKLEDSAMYFCASSGLAGGKETQYFGPGTRLLVL.